The T cell receptor (beta chain) described here comes from a study of T cell responses to AZD1222 COVID-19 vaccine. The CDR3 totals 16 residues. Germline lookup yields CDR1 SGHVS and CDR2 FQNEAQ. Losses at the gene ends were 4 bases for V and 0 bases for J; bases not matched to a gene: 5. This clone was seen a handful of times. The antigen is undetermined. Data came from immunoSEQ multiplex PCR; TCRdb stores just in-frame clones and leaves some out. The sample includes about 130,000 clones, 80% to 90% of them seen just once. Overall study results and limits: The peak T cell response came first, and repertoires were sampled only after it. In a largely white British group with more females than males, clonal diversity was possibly underestimated. Regions left unmutated in variants are reportedly the target of nearly half of spike-specific TCRs.

This TCR came from an adult in good health. This chain connects TRBV7-8 to TRBJ2-1; TRBD2 aligns across 8 bases. This specimen consisted of peripheral blood, obtained on day 0 of AZD1222 vaccination. CDR3 sequence: CASSSTGGSSYNEQFF. CDR3 sequence (DNA): TGTGCCAGCAGCTCTACGGGGGGGAGCTCCTACAATGAGCAGTTCTTC.